This TCR beta chain was captured in a study of cytomegalovirus exposure and HLA in healthy donors. This clone was counted between two and nine times. Per the germline V gene, CDR1 is LNHDA and CDR2 is SQIVND (reference sequence). The CDR3 loop spans 12 amino acids. J gave up 3 bases and V 8 bases, and 1 base lay outside the gene matches. The PCR ran on 60 Vbeta and 13 Jbeta primers. Sequenced by immunoSEQ multiplex PCR; TCRdb stores in-frame clones only, minus some. The sample includes 110,000 or so clones, about 68% of them seen just once. The clonotype was recovered from a woman aged 45-65 years in good health and CMV-seropositive. J is TRBJ1-2 and V is TRBV19; 9 nucleotides align to TRBD1. Sequencing used PBMCs. The CDR3, as DNA: TGTGCCAGTTGGGACAGGGACTATGGCTACACCTTC. Protein product: CASWDRDYGYTF.